The 12 T cell receptor beta chains listed next were all sequenced from one sample in a study of cytomegalovirus exposure and HLA in healthy donors. The PCR had 60 Vbeta and 13 Jbeta primers. The data were produced by immunoSEQ multiplex PCR, yet TCRdb's version contains in-frame clones alone and is incomplete. Here the sample table reports about 140,000 clones. The specimen was PBMCs. These receptors were obtained from a man between 35 and 55 years old in good health and CMV-seronegative.

DNA of the CDR3: TGCGCCAGCAGCTTGGGGGGCCAGGGGGCTAACGAGCAGTACTTC. Protein product: CASSLGGQGANEQYF. The chain recombines TRBV5-1 with TRBJ2-7, with TRBD1 matching over 8 bases. With 0 bases clipped from V and 5 bases from J, the junction kept 7 bases outside the gene matches. Germline assignment: CDR1 SGHRS and CDR2 YFSETQ. The length of the CDR3 is 15 residues.

The chain combines TRBV19 with TRBJ2-7; TRBD1 agrees at 9 bases. Germline V gene lookup returns CDR1 LNHDA and CDR2 SQIVND (reference sequence). This CDR3 is built from 15 residues. V trimming: 5 bases; J trimming: 2 bases; junction bases outside the gene matches: 7. CDR3 in amino acids: CASSVQGAGPYEQYF. DNA for the CDR3: TGTGCCAGTAGTGTACAGGGGGCTGGCCCCTACGAGCAGTACTTC. Supplemented by reference TRBV19 and TRBJ2-7, the full variable domain reads DGGITQSPKYLFRKEGQNVTLSCEQNLNHDAMYWYRQDPGQGLRLIYYSQIVNDFQKGDIAEGYSVSREKKESFPLTVTSAQKNPTAFYLCASSVQGAGPYEQYFGPGTRLTVT.

The chain combines TRBV5-1 with TRBJ2-1; 8 bases line up with TRBD2. Germline CDR1 and CDR2: SGHRS and YFSETQ. V shed 1 base and J 10 bases; nucleotides not matched to a gene: 13. This CDR3 is 16 amino acids long. The CDR3 DNA reads TGCGCCAGCAGCTTGAGGGGTACGGGGGGGCGCGGAGAGCAGTTCTTC. Its translation is CASSLRGTGGRGEQFF. Full variable domain (rest looked up from reference TRBV5-1 and TRBJ2-1): KAGVTQTPRYLIKTRGQQVTLSCSPISGHRSVSWYQQTPGQGLQFLFEYFSETQRNKGNFPGRFSGRQFSNSRSEMNVSTLELGDSALYLCASSLRGTGGRGEQFFGPGTRLTVL.

The chain combines TRBV19 with TRBJ1-1; D is perhaps TRBD1 (6 bases). CDR3 length equals 15 residues. Germline values: CDR1 LNHDA, CDR2 SQIVND (reference sequence). Trimming removed 3 bases from V and 1 base from J, with 12 bases in between. The CDR3 loop is CASSISGQKNTEAFF. The CDR3 DNA reads TGTGCCAGTAGTATTTCCGGACAGAAGAACACTGAAGCTTTCTTT.

The gene calls are TRBV11-2 and TRBJ1-2; 9 bases are a match to TRBD1. Germline V gene data show CDR1 as SGHAT and CDR2 as FQNNGV. The CDR3 covers 15 residues. V was clipped by 7 bases and J by 7 bases; unmatched bases: 13. This CDR3 is CASNSWTGTGSGYTF. The CDR3 DNA follows: TGTGCCAGCAACTCATGGACCGGGACAGGGAGTGGCTACACCTTC. The full variable domain, its missing parts supplied by reference TRBV11-2 and TRBJ1-2, is EAGVAQSPRYKIIEKRQSVAFWCNPISGHATLYWYQQILGQGPKLLIQFQNNGVVDDSQLPKDRFSAERLKGVDSTLKIQPAKLEDSAVYLCASNSWTGTGSGYTFGSGTRLTVV.

This rearrangement joins TRBV5-4 to TRBJ2-2; 8 bases line up with TRBD2. The CDR3 totals 16 residues. Trimming at V came to 0 bases and at J to 6 bases, leaving 7 bases not matched to a gene. Germline CDR1 is SGHNT and CDR2 is YYREEE (reference sequence). In DNA form, the CDR3 reads TGTGCCAGCAGCTTGGGAGGTAGCGGGGTAGCCGGGGAGCTGTTTTTT. It specifies CASSLGGSGVAGELFF.

This chain uses TRBV9 with TRBJ2-1; 9 bases are shared with TRBD2. There are 16 residues in the CDR3. Unmatched junction bases numbered 12, after V lost 2 bases and J lost 9 bases. CDR1 and CDR2 (germline): SGDLS, YYNGEE. The CDR3 DNA reads TGTGCCAGCAGCGTCCCCTCGGGCGGGGGGGGGCCTGAGCAGTTCTTC. Protein product: CASSVPSGGGGPEQFF.

This chain uses TRBV18 with TRBJ1-3; D unclear. In germline, CDR1 is KGHSH, CDR2 LQKENI. Between the trimmed V and J ends, which lost 6 bases and 2 bases, there was a span of 8 bases. CDR3 length: 13 amino acids. The CDR3 DNA follows: TGTGCCAGCTCTGCGGGGACTGGAAACACCATATATTTT. Amino acids: CASSAGTGNTIYF. The whole variable domain, filled in from reference TRBV18 and TRBJ1-3, reads NAGVMQNPRHLVRRRGQEARLRCSPMKGHSHVYWYRQLPEEGLKFMVYLQKENIIDESGMPKERFSAEFPKEGPSILRIQQVVRGDSAAYFCASSAGTGNTIYFGEGSWLTVV.

This chain joins TRBV7-6 and TRBJ2-5, with no clear D. Between the trimmed V and J ends, which lost 6 bases and 2 bases, there was a span of 13 bases. CDR3 size: 14 residues. The germline CDR1 and CDR2 sequences are SGHVS and FNYEAQ. The CDR3 nucleotides read TGTGCCAGCAGTGTGGGCCTCTATCAAGAGACCCAGTACTTC. Its protein is CASSVGLYQETQYF.

The rearrangement joins TRBV6-6 to TRBJ2-3, with a possible D match to TRBD1 (5 bases). Trimming shortened V by 2 bases and J by 4 bases, and 10 bases separated the two germline ends. Germline values: CDR1 MNHNY, CDR2 SVGAGI (reference sequence). This CDR3 has 14 amino acids. The CDR3 DNA sequence: TGTGCCAGCAGTTACATCCAGGGTTCAGATACGCAGTATTTT. As protein: CASSYIQGSDTQYF.

The chain combines TRBV5-4 with TRBJ1-1, with D tentatively TRBD1 (5 bases). The CDR3 has 15 residues. V was pared by 2 bases and J by 7 bases, with 18 bases between. CDR1 is SGHNT and CDR2 is YYREEE in the germline V gene (reference sequence). Written as DNA, the CDR3 is TGTGCCAGCAGCTTAGAATCACACGGGGGGTTTGAAGCTTTCTTT. It yields the protein CASSLESHGGFEAFF.

The chain employs TRBV27 and TRBJ1-1; D is undetermined. This CDR3 spans 14 amino acids. The germline CDR1 and CDR2 sequences are MNHEY and SMNVEV (reference sequence). Trimming stripped 3 bases from V and 3 bases from J, with 11 bases between. CDR3 bases: TGTGCCAGCAGTTTGAGGGAAGGGCACACTGAAGCTTTCTTT. This encodes CASSLREGHTEAFF.